A selection of T cell receptor beta chains follows, all from one sample in a study of blood T cell repertoires in COVID-19. Assay: immunoSEQ multiplex PCR; the TCRdb copy retains only in-frame clones and omits some. The top ten hold 4.2% of the sample, which has about 97,000 clones, more than 90% seen once. The sequencing sample was made of peripheral blood. The receptors were gathered from a man between 18 and 29 years old with acute or convalescent COVID-19. Each CDR3 is given with its conserved first and last residue. A D gene is named only where the DNA matches it firmly. Size is stated for part of the rows, as once, few or many counts, or as a class when the clone is expanded.

>.|TRBJ2-7|TRBV2|TRBD1
TGTGCCACCAATCTCCGGGACAGGGCTTTACCCCCCTACGAGCAGTACTTC
CATNLRDRALPPYEQYF
>.|TRBJ2-5|TRBV5-1|.
TGCGCCAGCAGGTCTTGGGAAGGGGTGGAGACCCAGTACTTC
CASRSWEGVETQYF
>.|TRBJ2-1|TRBV5-1|.
TGCGCCAGCAGCTTGGCCCCTGGAAGGGGGACCTACAATGAGCAGTTCTTC
CASSLAPGRGTYNEQFF
>.|TRBJ2-1|TRBV27|TRBD2
TGTGCCATTACTAGCGCCTACAATGAGCAGTTCTTC
CAITSAYNEQFF
>.|TRBJ1-2|TRBV6-2/TRBV6-3|.
TGTGCCAGCAGTTACAAGTCAGGCCCCAACTATGGCTACACCTTC
CASSYKSGPNYGYTF
>.|TRBJ1-3|TRBV5-4|.
TGTGCCAGCAGCTCGGCCGGGATTAACACAGGAAACACCATATATTTT
CASSSAGINTGNTIYF
>.|TRBJ1-6|TRBV2|.
TGTGCCAGCAGTCTTTCGAGGAATTCACCCCTCCACTTT
CASSLSRNSPLHF
>once|TRBJ1-5|TRBV6-5|.
TGTGCCAGCAATACCGGGACACTCCTTTTGCCCCAGCATTTT
CASNTGTLLLPQHF
>.|TRBJ1-2|TRBV7-9|TRBD1
TGTGCCAGCAGCCGGGGACAGCAAAAGGGCTACACCTTC
CASSRGQQKGYTF
>once|TRBJ1-1|TRBV14|TRBD1
TGTGCCAGCAGCCAAGCATCAGGGGGCGGTTTTAACACTGAAGCTTTCTTT
CASSQASGGGFNTEAFF
>once|TRBJ1-1|TRBV30|TRBD1
TGTGCCTGGAGGGGACAGATCAACACTGAAGCTTTCTTT
CAWRGQINTEAFF
>.|TRBJ1-5|TRBV19|.
TGTGCCAGTAGTATAGGATCCCCAGGGTTGGGCAATCAGCCCCAGCATTTT
CASSIGSPGLGNQPQHF
>.|TRBJ2-1|TRBV9|TRBD1
TGTGCCAGCAGCGTAGCGGGACAGGGCTCCTACAATGAGCAGTTCTTC
CASSVAGQGSYNEQFF
>.|TRBJ1-5|TRBV24-1|.
TGTGCCACCAGCCGTGGGGGGGCCCATCAGCCCCAGCATTTT
CATSRGGAHQPQHF
>.|TRBJ2-5|TRBV2|TRBD1
TGTGCCAGTAGGGACAGGGACCTTCTGGAGACCCAGTACTTC
CASRDRDLLETQYF
>.|TRBJ1-5|TRBV19|.
TGTGCCAGTAGTATAGCGGGGGAGCAGCCCCAGCATTTT
CASSIAGEQPQHF
>.|TRBJ1-6|TRBV6-5|.
TGTGCCAGCTTCGACAGAAGCTTTTCACCCCTCCACTTT
CASFDRSFSPLHF
>once|TRBJ1-2|TRBV5-1|.
TGCGCCAGCAGCTTGGTTTCGGGATATGGCTACACCTTC
CASSLVSGYGYTF